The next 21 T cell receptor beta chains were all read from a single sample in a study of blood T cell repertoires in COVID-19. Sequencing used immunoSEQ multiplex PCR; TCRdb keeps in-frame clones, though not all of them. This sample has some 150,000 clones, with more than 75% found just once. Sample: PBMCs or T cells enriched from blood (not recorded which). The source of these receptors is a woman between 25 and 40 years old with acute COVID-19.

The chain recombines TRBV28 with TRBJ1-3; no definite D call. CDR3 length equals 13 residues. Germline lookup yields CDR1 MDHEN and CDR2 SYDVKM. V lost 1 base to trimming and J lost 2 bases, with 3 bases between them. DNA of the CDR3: TGTGCCAGCAGTTTATTCGCTGGAAACACCATATATTTT. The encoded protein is CASSLFAGNTIYF.

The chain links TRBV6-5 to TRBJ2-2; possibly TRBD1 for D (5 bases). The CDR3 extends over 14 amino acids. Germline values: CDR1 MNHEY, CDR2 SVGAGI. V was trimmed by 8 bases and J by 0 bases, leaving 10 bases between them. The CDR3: CASFGRANTGELFF. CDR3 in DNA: TGTGCCAGCTTCGGCAGGGCGAACACCGGGGAGCTGTTTTTT.

The CDR3 nucleotides are TGCGCCAGCAGCCTGGGACTAGCGGGTGGGATCACAGATACGCAGTATTTT. It encodes CASSLGLAGGITDTQYF. V usage is TRBV5-1 and J usage is TRBJ2-3; 12 bases align to TRBD2. Trimming took 4 bases from V and 2 from J; bases not matched to a gene: 8. CDR1 and CDR2 (germline): SGHRS, YFSETQ. This CDR3 contains 17 residues.

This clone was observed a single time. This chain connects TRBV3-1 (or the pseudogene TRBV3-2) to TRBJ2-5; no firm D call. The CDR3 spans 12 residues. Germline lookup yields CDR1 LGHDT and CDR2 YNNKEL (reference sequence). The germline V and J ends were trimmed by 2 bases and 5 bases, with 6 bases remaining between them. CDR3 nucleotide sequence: TGTGCCAGCAGCCAATTGAGTGAGACCCAGTACTTC. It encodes CASSQLSETQYF.

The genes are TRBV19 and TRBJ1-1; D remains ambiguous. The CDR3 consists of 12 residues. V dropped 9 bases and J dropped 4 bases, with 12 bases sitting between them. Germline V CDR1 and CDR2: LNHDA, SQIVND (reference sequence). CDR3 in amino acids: CASRLEGTEAFF. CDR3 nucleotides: TGTGCCAGCCGATTAGAGGGCACTGAAGCTTTCTTT.

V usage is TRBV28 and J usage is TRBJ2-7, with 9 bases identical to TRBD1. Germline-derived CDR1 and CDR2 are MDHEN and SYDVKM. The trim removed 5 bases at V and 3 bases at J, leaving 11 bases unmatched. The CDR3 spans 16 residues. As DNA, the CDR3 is TGTGCCAGCAGTCCTACCGGGACAGGGCAAATCTACGAGCAGTACTTC. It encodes CASSPTGTGQIYEQYF. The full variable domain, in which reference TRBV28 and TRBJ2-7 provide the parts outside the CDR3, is DVKVTQSSRYLVKRTGEKVFLECVQDMDHENMFWYRQDPGLGLRLIYFSYDVKMKEKGDIPEGYSVSREKKERFSLILESASTNQTSMYLCASSPTGTGQIYEQYFGPGTRLTVT.

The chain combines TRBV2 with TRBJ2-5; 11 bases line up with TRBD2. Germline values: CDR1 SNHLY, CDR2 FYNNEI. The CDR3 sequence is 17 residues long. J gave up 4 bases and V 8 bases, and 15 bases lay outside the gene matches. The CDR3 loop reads CASVEGLAGGGGETQYF. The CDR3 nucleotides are TGTGCCAGCGTAGAAGGGCTAGCGGGAGGAGGTGGAGAGACCCAGTACTTC.

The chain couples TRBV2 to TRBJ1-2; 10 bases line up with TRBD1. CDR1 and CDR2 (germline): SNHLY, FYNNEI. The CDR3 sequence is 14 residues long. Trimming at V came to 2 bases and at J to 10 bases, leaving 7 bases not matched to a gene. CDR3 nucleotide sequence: TGTGCCAGCAGTGAATTCGGGACAGGGGTCCCCTACACCTTC. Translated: CASSEFGTGVPYTF.

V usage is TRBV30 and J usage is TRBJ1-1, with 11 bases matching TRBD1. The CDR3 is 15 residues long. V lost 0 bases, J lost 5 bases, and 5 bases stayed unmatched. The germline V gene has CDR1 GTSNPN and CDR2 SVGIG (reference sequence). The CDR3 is CAWSVRDRGGTEAFF. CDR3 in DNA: TGTGCCTGGAGTGTACGGGACAGGGGGGGGACTGAAGCTTTCTTT. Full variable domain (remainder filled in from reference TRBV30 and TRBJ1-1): SQTIHQWPATLVQPVGSPLSLECTVEGTSNPNLYWYRQAAGRGLQLLFYSVGIGQISSEVPQNLSASRPQDRQFILSSKKLLLSDSGFYLCAWSVRDRGGTEAFFGQGTRLTVV.

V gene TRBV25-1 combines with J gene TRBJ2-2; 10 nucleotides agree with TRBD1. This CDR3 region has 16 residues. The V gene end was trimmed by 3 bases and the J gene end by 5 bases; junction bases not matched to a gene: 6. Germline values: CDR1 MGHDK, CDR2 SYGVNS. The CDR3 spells CASSDNRGQGTGELFF. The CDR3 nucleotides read TGTGCCAGCAGTGACAATAGGGGACAGGGGACCGGGGAGCTGTTTTTT.

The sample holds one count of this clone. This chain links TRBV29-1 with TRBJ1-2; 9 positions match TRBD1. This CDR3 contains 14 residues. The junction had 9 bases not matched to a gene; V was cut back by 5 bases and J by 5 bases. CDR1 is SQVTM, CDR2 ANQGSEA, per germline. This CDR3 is CSVQLGTGNYGYTF. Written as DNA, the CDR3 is TGCAGCGTTCAGCTTGGGACAGGGAATTATGGCTACACCTTC.

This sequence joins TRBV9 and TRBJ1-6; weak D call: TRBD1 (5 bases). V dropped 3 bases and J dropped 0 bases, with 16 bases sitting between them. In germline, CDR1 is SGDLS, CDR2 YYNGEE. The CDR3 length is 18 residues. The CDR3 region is CASSAQPGGSSYNSPLHF. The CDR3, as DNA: TGTGCCAGCAGCGCTCAACCTGGGGGGAGCTCCTATAATTCACCCCTCCACTTT.

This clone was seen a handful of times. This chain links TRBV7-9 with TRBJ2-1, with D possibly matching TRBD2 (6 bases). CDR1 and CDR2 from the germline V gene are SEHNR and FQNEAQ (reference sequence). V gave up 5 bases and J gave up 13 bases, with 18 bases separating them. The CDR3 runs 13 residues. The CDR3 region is CASSPRGGFLQFF. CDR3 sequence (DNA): TGTGCCAGCAGCCCCCGTGGGGGGTTTCTTCAGTTCTTC.

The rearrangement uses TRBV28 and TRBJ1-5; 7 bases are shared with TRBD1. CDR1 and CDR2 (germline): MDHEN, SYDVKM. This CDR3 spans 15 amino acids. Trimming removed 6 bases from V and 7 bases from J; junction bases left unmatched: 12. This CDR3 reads CASSHATGVVQPQHF. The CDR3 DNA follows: TGTGCCAGCAGCCACGCCACAGGGGTAGTACAGCCCCAGCATTTT.

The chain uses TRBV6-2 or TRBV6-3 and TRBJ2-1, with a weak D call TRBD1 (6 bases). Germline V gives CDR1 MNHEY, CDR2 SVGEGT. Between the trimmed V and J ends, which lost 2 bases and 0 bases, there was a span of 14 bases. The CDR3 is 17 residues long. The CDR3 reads CASSYGPTGPSYNEQFF. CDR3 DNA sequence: TGTGCCAGCAGTTACGGGCCCACAGGGCCCTCCTACAATGAGCAGTTCTTC.

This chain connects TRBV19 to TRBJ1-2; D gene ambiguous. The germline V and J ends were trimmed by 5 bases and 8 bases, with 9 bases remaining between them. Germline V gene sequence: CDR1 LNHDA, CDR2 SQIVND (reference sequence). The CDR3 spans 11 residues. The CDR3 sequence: CASSVTWGYTF. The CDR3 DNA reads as TGTGCCAGTAGTGTGACTTGGGGCTACACCTTC.

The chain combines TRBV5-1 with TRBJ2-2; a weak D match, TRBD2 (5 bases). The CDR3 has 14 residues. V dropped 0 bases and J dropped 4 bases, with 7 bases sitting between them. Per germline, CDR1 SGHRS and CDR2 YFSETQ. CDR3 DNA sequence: TGCGCCAGCAGCTTGGCCGCGGGCACCGGGGAGCTGTTTTTT. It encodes CASSLAAGTGELFF.

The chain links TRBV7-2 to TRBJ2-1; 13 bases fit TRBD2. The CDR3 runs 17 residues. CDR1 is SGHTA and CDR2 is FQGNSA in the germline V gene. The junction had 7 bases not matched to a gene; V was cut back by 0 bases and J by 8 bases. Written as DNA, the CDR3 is TGTGCCAGCAGCTTAGCCCCACCACTAGCGGGAGGGTATGAGCAGTTCTTC. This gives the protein CASSLAPPLAGGYEQFF. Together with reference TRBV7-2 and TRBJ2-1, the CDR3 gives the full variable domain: GAGVSQSPSNKVTEKGKDVELRCDPISGHTALYWYRQSLGQGLEFLIYFQGNSAPDKSGLPSDRFSAERTGGSVSTLTIQRTQQEDSAVYLCASSLAPPLAGGYEQFFGPGTRLTVL.

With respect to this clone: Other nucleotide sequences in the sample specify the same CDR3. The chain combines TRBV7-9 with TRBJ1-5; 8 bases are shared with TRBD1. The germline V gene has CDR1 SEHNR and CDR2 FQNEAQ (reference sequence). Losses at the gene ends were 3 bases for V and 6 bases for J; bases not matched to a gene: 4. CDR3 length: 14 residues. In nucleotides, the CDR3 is TGTGCCAGCAGCTTTGGACAGGGACGTCAGCCCCAGCATTTT. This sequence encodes CASSFGQGRQPQHF.

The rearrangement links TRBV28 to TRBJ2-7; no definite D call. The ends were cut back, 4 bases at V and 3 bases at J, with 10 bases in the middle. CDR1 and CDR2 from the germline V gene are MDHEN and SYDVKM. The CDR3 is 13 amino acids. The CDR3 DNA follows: TGTGCCAGCAGTTCCGGGTTAAACTACGAGCAGTACTTC. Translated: CASSSGLNYEQYF.

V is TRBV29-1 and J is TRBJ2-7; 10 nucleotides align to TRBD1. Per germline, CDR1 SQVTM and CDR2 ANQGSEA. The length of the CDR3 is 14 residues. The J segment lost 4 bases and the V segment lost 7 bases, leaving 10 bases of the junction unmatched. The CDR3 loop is CSAGPGDRGYEQYF. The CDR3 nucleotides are TGCAGCGCTGGACCCGGGGACAGGGGATACGAGCAGTACTTC.